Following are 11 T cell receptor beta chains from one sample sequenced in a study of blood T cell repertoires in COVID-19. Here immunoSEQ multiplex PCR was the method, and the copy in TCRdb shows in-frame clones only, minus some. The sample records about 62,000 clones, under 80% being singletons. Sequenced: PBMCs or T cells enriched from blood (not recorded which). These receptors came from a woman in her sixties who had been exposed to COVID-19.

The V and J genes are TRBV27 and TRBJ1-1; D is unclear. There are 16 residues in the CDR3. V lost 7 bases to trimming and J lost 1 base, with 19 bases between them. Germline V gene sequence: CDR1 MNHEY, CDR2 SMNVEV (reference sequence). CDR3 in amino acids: CASKLRRAEGNTEAFF. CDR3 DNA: TGTGCCAGCAAACTAAGGAGGGCAGAGGGGAACACTGAAGCTTTCTTT.

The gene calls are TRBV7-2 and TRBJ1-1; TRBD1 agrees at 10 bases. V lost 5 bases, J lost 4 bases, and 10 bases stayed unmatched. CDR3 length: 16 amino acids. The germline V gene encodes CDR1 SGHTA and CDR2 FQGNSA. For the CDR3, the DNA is TGTGCCAGCAGCCCCGACAGGGGGCGGATGGGCACTGAAGCTTTCTTT. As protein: CASSPDRGRMGTEAFF.

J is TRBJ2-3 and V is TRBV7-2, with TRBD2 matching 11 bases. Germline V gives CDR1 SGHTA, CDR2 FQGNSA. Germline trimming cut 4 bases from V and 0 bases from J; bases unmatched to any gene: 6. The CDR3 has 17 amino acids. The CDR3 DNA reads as TGTGCCAGCAGCTCCGAGATAGCGGGGGGGAGCACAGATACGCAGTATTTT. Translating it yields CASSSEIAGGSTDTQYF.

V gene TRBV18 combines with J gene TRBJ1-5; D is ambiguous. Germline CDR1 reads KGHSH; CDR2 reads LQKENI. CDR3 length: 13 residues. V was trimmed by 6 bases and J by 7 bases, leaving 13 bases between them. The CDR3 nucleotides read TGTGCCAGCTCCCCAGACACGGCCCAGCCCCAGCATTTT. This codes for CASSPDTAQPQHF.

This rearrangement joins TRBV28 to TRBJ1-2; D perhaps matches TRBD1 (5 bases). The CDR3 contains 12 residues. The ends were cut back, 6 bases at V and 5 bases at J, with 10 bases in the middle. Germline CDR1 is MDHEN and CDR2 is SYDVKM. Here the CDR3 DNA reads TGTGCCAGCAGCCCCGACAGATATGGCTACACCTTC. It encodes CASSPDRYGYTF.

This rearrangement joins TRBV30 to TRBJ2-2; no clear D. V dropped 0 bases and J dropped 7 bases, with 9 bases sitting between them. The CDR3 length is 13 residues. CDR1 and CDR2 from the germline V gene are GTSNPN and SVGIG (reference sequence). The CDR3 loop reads CAWSVQRSGELFF. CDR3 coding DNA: TGTGCCTGGAGTGTTCAACGTAGCGGGGAGCTGTTTTTT. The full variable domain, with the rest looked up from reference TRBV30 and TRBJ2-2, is SQTIHQWPATLVQPVGSPLSLECTVEGTSNPNLYWYRQAAGRGLQLLFYSVGIGQISSEVPQNLSASRPQDRQFILSSKKLLLSDSGFYLCAWSVQRSGELFFGEGSRLTVL.

CDR3 DNA sequence: TGTGCCAGCAGCTCCAAGGGTATCGGGAGGTTGTTTTTGTTTGTGGAGACCCAGTACTTC. Amino acids: CASSSKGIGRLFLFVETQYF. V gene TRBV7-8 combines with J gene TRBJ2-5, with TRBD2 matching over 7 bases. Germline V gene sequence: CDR1 SGHVS, CDR2 FQNEAQ. The CDR3 extends over 20 amino acids. The J segment lost 5 bases and the V segment lost 4 bases, leaving 25 bases of the junction unmatched.

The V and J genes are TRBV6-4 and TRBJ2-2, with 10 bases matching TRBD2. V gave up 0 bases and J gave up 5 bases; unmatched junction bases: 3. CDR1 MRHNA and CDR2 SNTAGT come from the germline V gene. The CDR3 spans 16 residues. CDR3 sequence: CASSDSGGLATGELFF. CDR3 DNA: TGTGCCAGCAGTGACTCGGGGGGACTAGCGACCGGGGAGCTGTTTTTT.

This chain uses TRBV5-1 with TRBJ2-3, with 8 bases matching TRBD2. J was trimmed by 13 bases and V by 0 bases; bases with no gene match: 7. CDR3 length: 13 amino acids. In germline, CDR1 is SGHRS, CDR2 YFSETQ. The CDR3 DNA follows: TGCGCCAGCAGCTTGGGTTCTAGCGGGTATAAGTATTTT. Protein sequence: CASSLGSSGYKYF.

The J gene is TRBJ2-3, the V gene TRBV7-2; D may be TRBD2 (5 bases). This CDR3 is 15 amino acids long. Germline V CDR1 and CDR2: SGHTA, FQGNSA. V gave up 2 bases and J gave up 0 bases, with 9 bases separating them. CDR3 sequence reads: CASSLQAGSTDTQYF. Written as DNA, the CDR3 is TGTGCCAGCAGCTTACAGGCGGGTAGCACAGATACGCAGTATTTT.

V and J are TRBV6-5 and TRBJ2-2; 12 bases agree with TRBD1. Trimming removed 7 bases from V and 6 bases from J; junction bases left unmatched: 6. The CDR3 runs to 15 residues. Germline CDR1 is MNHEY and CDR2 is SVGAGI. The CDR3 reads CASKLGTGGSGELFF. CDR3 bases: TGTGCCAGCAAGTTAGGGACAGGGGGCTCCGGGGAGCTGTTTTTT.